Following are 15 T cell receptor beta chains from one sample sequenced in a study of beta chain features in type 1 diabetes. Findings of the study overall: Moderate but significant shortening of TCRB CDR3s was recorded in all four CD4+ subsets from Type 1 diabetes patients.

The antigens for these receptors are not known. Reverse transcription of all isolated RNA meant that expressed TCRB transcripts were sequenced. Only in-frame clones appear in the TCRdb table, and some are missing; sequencing was by immunoSEQ multiplex PCR. The sample includes under 300,000 clones, over 11% of them seen just once. The sequenced sample consisted of naive CD4+ T cells from blood. The origin of the receptors is a man younger than 40 with type 1 diabetes.

The V and J genes are TRBV5-1 and TRBJ2-1; D possibly corresponds to TRBD2 (7 bases). Between the trimmed V and J ends, which lost 3 bases and 6 bases, there was a span of 10 bases. CDR1 and CDR2 from the germline V gene are SGHRS and YFSETQ. The CDR3 sequence is 13 residues long. This CDR3 reads CASSWAGANEQFF. DNA of the CDR3: TGCGCCAGCAGCTGGGCGGGGGCCAATGAGCAGTTCTTC.

The table lists this clone with a few counts. The chain links TRBV18 to TRBJ2-3; TRBD2 matches 14 bases. Per germline, CDR1 KGHSH and CDR2 LQKENI. The CDR3 extends over 16 amino acids. The V and J ends lost 6 bases and 2 bases, in that order; junction bases with no gene match: 4. The CDR3 DNA follows: TGTGCCAGCTCCATGACTAGCGGGAGGGCCACAGATACGCAGTATTTT. It translates to CASSMTSGRATDTQYF.

In this sample, this clone turned up a few times. The chain uses TRBV5-1 and TRBJ2-1; TRBD2 aligns across 7 bases. J lost 6 bases, V lost 0 bases, and 9 bases had no gene match. CDR1 SGHRS and CDR2 YFSETQ come from the germline V gene. CDR3 length: 16 residues. This chain's CDR3 is CASSLGVAGVGNEQFF. Here the CDR3 DNA reads TGCGCCAGCAGCTTGGGGGTTGCGGGAGTGGGCAATGAGCAGTTCTTC. Based on the CDR3 plus reference TRBV5-1 and TRBJ2-1, the full variable domain is KAGVTQTPRYLIKTRGQQVTLSCSPISGHRSVSWYQQTPGQGLQFLFEYFSETQRNKGNFPGRFSGRQFSNSRSEMNVSTLELGDSALYLCASSLGVAGVGNEQFFGPGTRLTVL.

V usage is TRBV15 and J usage is TRBJ1-1; 7 bases fit TRBD1. The CDR3 runs 15 residues. Germline V gene sequence: CDR1 LNHNV, CDR2 YYDKDF (reference sequence). Germline trimming cut 0 bases from V and 7 bases from J; bases unmatched to any gene: 8. The CDR3 DNA sequence: TGTGCCACCAGCAGAGATAACAGGGGAGAGGGTGAAGCTTTCTTT. Protein: CATSRDNRGEGEAFF.

The rearrangement links TRBV4-1 to TRBJ2-1; D is perhaps TRBD2 (6 bases). The CDR3 consists of 15 residues. V lost 0 bases, J lost 12 bases, and 18 bases lay in between. CDR1 and CDR2 from the germline V gene are MGHRA and YSYEKL. CDR3 sequence: CASSQDGGLAARQFF. The DNA for the CDR3 is TGCGCCAGCAGCCAAGATGGAGGGCTCGCAGCAAGGCAGTTCTTC.

The chain combines TRBV19 with TRBJ1-5; 9 bases align to TRBD1. The ends lost 6 bases at V and 0 bases at J; junction bases unmatched: 9. Germline CDR1 is LNHDA and CDR2 is SQIVND (reference sequence). The length of the CDR3 is 17 residues. In nucleotides, the CDR3 is TGTGCCAGTAGGCCGAGGGGACAGGGCCATAGCAATCAGCCCCAGCATTTT. It is translated as CASRPRGQGHSNQPQHF.

This chain connects TRBV27 to TRBJ1-2, with D maybe TRBD1 (5 bases). V lost 2 bases and J 1 base, leaving 8 bases between the germline ends. Germline V CDR1 and CDR2: MNHEY, SMNVEV (reference sequence). The CDR3 covers 14 residues. The CDR3 DNA sequence: TGTGCCAGCAGTTTAGCCAGGGATAACTATGGCTACACCTTC. Protein: CASSLARDNYGYTF.

This chain joins TRBV21-1 and TRBJ2-5; the table's D call TRBD1 went unverified against the DNA. TRBV21-1 is a pseudogene locus. The CDR3 has 17 amino acids. The CDR3 DNA sequence: TGTGCCAAAGACAGGGGGGTTCCCGCGGGCCACCAAGAGACCCAGTACTTC. Protein sequence: CAKDRGVPAGHQETQYF.

This sequence joins TRBV5-4 and TRBJ2-1; 9 nucleotides match TRBD2. This CDR3 has 16 amino acids. The germline CDR1 and CDR2 sequences are SGHNT and YYREEE (reference sequence). The J segment lost 1 base and the V segment lost 3 bases, leaving 5 bases of the junction unmatched. The CDR3 protein is CASSYRTSESYNEQFF. In DNA form, the CDR3 reads TGTGCCAGCAGCTACCGGACTAGCGAGTCCTACAATGAGCAGTTCTTC.

This sequence joins TRBV6-5 and TRBJ2-1; 7 nucleotides align to TRBD2. Trimming cost V 0 bases and J 10 bases; bases outside gene matches: 12. This CDR3 spans 16 amino acids. The germline gives CDR1 MNHEY, CDR2 SVGAGI. The CDR3 protein is CASSYSIWGGRWEQFF. CDR3 nucleotides: TGTGCCAGCAGTTACTCGATTTGGGGAGGGCGGTGGGAGCAGTTCTTC.

This clone was detected a few times. The chain employs TRBV18 and TRBJ2-1; D may be TRBD1 (6 bases). The germline gives CDR1 KGHSH, CDR2 LQKENI. Trimming took off 6 bases at V and 4 bases at J, with 10 bases between the two ends. The CDR3 spans 13 residues. DNA for the CDR3: TGTGCCAGCTCGAAACAGGGTTACAATGAGCAGTTCTTC. It codes for CASSKQGYNEQFF.

This clone appeared a few times. This chain uses TRBV29-1 with TRBJ1-1, with 8 bases that match TRBD1. Germline V gene lookup returns CDR1 SQVTM and CDR2 ANQGSEA. The CDR3 is 15 residues long. V shed 4 bases, J shed 4 bases, and the junction held 11 bases outside the gene matches. The CDR3 DNA reads TGCAGCGTTGCTAGTGGTGGGACAGGAGGCACTGAAGCTTTCTTT. Its protein is CSVASGGTGGTEAFF.

V gene TRBV4-2 combines with J gene TRBJ2-1; D gene unclear. CDR1 and CDR2 from the germline V gene are LGHNA and YNFKEQ. V was pared by 1 base and J by 0 bases, with 10 bases between. This CDR3 spans 16 amino acids. This CDR3 is CASSQGEQSSYNEQFF. The CDR3 region has the DNA TGTGCCAGCAGCCAAGGAGAACAGAGCTCCTACAATGAGCAGTTCTTC.

In this sample, this clone turned up a few times. This sequence joins TRBV10-3 and TRBJ2-4, with a possible D match to TRBD2 (7 bases). Germline values: CDR1 ENHRY, CDR2 SYGVKD. V was pared by 4 bases and J by 7 bases, with 11 bases between. This CDR3 spans 13 amino acids. The DNA for the CDR3 is TGTGCCATCAGTGCGGGGGGCGCGAACATTCAGTACTTC. Protein: CAISAGGANIQYF.

This clone appeared a few times. The chain combines TRBV5-4 with TRBJ1-2; the D gene is possibly TRBD1 (6 bases). Germline V gene lookup returns CDR1 SGHNT and CDR2 YYREEE (reference sequence). CDR3 length: 14 residues. Trimming removed 2 bases from V and 8 bases from J, with 16 bases in between. As DNA, the CDR3 is TGTGCCAGCAGCTTAGACAGGTCCCATTCCGGCTACACCTTC. This translates into CASSLDRSHSGYTF.